This TCR beta chain was observed in a study of T cell responses to AZD1222 COVID-19 vaccine. Only in-frame clones appear in the TCRdb table, and some are missing; sequencing was by immunoSEQ multiplex PCR. The sample has approximately 130,000 clones, 85% seen once. To note about this clone: Its antigen is not identified.

This CDR3 region has 15 residues. V lost 2 bases to trimming and J lost 0 bases, with 9 bases between them. CDR1 and CDR2 (germline): WNHNN, SYGVQD (reference sequence). Broader study findings: The study found vaccine-associated CD4 TCRs spanning spike, dominant at 160-218 and 743-854.

This chain connects TRBV10-1 to TRBJ2-3; D gene uncertain. The material sequenced was peripheral blood, taken 28 days after the second dose of the MenACWY control vaccine. This receptor was identified in an adult who received the MenACWY meningococcal vaccine as a control. CDR3 DNA: TGCGCCAGCAGTGAGGGCCTTACTAGCACAGATACGCAGTATTTT. This codes for CASSEGLTSTDTQYF.